Listed here are 16 T cell receptor beta chains from one sample, sequenced in a study of OX40 agonist ivuxolimab in advanced cancers. TCRdb's table, derived via immunoSEQ multiplex PCR, lists solely in-frame clones and lacks some. The sample records about 40,000 clones, around 89% being singletons. The sample in question was CD4+ or CD8+ T cells sorted from blood, obtained in a trial of the OX40 agonist ivuxolimab. The receptors were gathered from an adult with an advanced solid tumor such as melanoma, head and neck, liver or kidney cancer.

This clone has just a few counts. The chain employs TRBV7-6 and TRBJ2-1; the D is unclear. The length of the CDR3 is 15 residues. V was trimmed by 1 base and J by 9 bases, leaving 16 bases between them. Germline CDR1 SGHVS, CDR2 FNYEAQ. The CDR3 DNA sequence: TGTGCCAGCAGCTTAGAAGCCTCCCTCCCCAGTGAGCAGTTCTTC. Its translation is CASSLEASLPSEQFF.

This chain joins TRBV9 and TRBJ2-7; the D call may be TRBD1 or TRBD2 (5 bases each). Germline V gene sequence: CDR1 SGDLS, CDR2 YYNGEE. CDR3 size: 15 residues. V dropped 4 bases and J dropped 0 bases, with 14 bases sitting between them. The chain's CDR3 is CASSPWGSPSYEQYF. CDR3 coding DNA: TGTGCCAGCAGCCCTTGGGGGAGCCCCTCCTACGAGCAGTACTTC. The whole variable domain, remainder taken from reference TRBV9 and TRBJ2-7, is DSGVTQTPKHLITATGQRVTLRCSPRSGDLSVYWYQQSLDQGLQFLIQYYNGEERAKGNILERFSAQQFPDLHSELNLSSLELGDSALYFCASSPWGSPSYEQYFGPGTRLTVT.

The V and J genes are TRBV7-2 and TRBJ2-7, with D perhaps TRBD1 (5 bases). Germline lookup yields CDR1 SGHTA and CDR2 FQGNSA. Trimming cost V 3 bases and J 0 bases, with 9 bases left between them. This CDR3 region has 14 residues. CDR3 in amino acids: CASSFGQGSYEQYF. The CDR3 nucleotides are TGTGCCAGCAGCTTTGGGCAGGGCTCCTACGAGCAGTACTTC. The full variable domain, in which reference TRBV7-2 and TRBJ2-7 provide the parts outside the CDR3, is GAGVSQSPSNKVTEKGKDVELRCDPISGHTALYWYRQSLGQGLEFLIYFQGNSAPDKSGLPSDRFSAERTGGSVSTLTIQRTQQEDSAVYLCASSFGQGSYEQYFGPGTRLTVT.

This rearrangement joins TRBV7-6 to TRBJ1-1; possible D gene TRBD1, 5 bases. Trimming shortened V by 4 bases and J by 1 base, and 7 bases separated the two germline ends. The CDR3 consists of 13 residues. Germline loops: CDR1 SGHVS, CDR2 FNYEAQ. The CDR3 spells CASSYGQNTEAFF. DNA for the CDR3: TGTGCCAGCAGCTACGGACAGAACACTGAAGCTTTCTTT. Full variable domain (rest looked up from reference TRBV7-6 and TRBJ1-1): GAGVSQSPRYKVTKRGQDVALRCDPISGHVSLYWYRQALGQGPEFLTYFNYEAQQDKSGLPNDRFSAERPEGSISTLTIQRTEQRDSAMYRCASSYGQNTEAFFGQGTRLTVV.

The chain has TRBV7-8 and TRBJ2-1; 10 bases fit TRBD2. Trimming cost V 5 bases and J 3 bases; bases outside gene matches: 4. The CDR3 totals 15 residues. Germline CDR1 SGHVS, CDR2 FQNEAQ. CDR3 loop: CASSRTSGYYNEQFF. CDR3 DNA: TGTGCCAGCAGCAGGACTAGCGGCTACTACAATGAGCAGTTCTTC.

This clone was detected once. The chain links TRBV28 to TRBJ1-1, with D hard to call. Germline CDR1 reads MDHEN; CDR2 reads SYDVKM. V lost 7 bases, J lost 1 base, and 10 bases lay in between. There are 13 residues in the CDR3. The DNA for the CDR3 is TGTGCCAGCATTTTCTCCGGGAACACTGAAGCTTTCTTT. Amino acid sequence: CASIFSGNTEAFF.

J is TRBJ2-7 and V is TRBV28; D not certain. Looked up from germline, CDR1 is MDHEN and CDR2 is SYDVKM. V was cut by 1 base and J by 6 bases, with 10 bases left in between. This CDR3 comprises 13 residues. CDR3 nucleotide sequence: TGTGCCAGCAGTTTATCACCCCCGGTCGAGCAGTACTTC. Its protein product is CASSLSPPVEQYF.

The chain employs TRBV4-1 and TRBJ2-1; no reliable D call. Germline V gene lookup returns CDR1 MGHRA and CDR2 YSYEKL. V was cut by 0 bases and J by 1 base, with 4 bases left in between. The CDR3 has 14 residues. The CDR3 DNA sequence: TGCGCCAGCAGCCAAGAGAGGTCCTACAATGAGCAGTTCTTC. As protein: CASSQERSYNEQFF.

This clone was counted between two and nine times. The J gene is TRBJ1-3, the V gene TRBV28; possible D gene TRBD1, 5 bases. Germline V gives CDR1 MDHEN, CDR2 SYDVKM. The CDR3 extends over 14 amino acids. The V gene lost 9 bases and the J gene lost 14 bases, with 26 bases spanning the gap. This CDR3 is CASSGGAGRWSVYF. Written as DNA, the CDR3 is TGTGCCAGTAGTGGGGGTGCAGGGCGGTGGTCGGTATATTTT.

The chain is built from TRBV7-8 and TRBJ1-2; no clear D. Trimming stripped 5 bases from V and 4 bases from J, with 11 bases between. This CDR3 contains 13 residues. Per the germline V gene, CDR1 is SGHVS and CDR2 is FQNEAQ. CDR3 nucleotide sequence: TGTGCCAGCAGCCTACCTGGGCTCTATGGCTACACCTTC. The encoded protein is CASSLPGLYGYTF. The complete variable domain, with remaining parts taken from reference TRBV7-8 and TRBJ1-2, reads GAGVSQSPRYKVAKRGQDVALRCDPISGHVSLFWYQQALGQGPEFLTYFQNEAQLDKSGLPSDRFFAERPEGSVSTLKIQRTQQEDSAVYLCASSLPGLYGYTFGSGTRLTVV.

The chain links TRBV4-1 to TRBJ1-1, with a possible D match to TRBD1 (6 bases). V was clipped by 1 base and J by 1 base, with 10 bases between them. The length of the CDR3 is 15 residues. Germline values: CDR1 MGHRA, CDR2 YSYEKL. The CDR3 bases are TGCGCCAGCAGCCAAGGATCCAGGGGGAACACTGAAGCTTTCTTT. As protein: CASSQGSRGNTEAFF.

This chain connects TRBV4-1 to TRBJ2-7; no clear D. The V and J ends lost 1 base and 4 bases respectively, with 11 bases between them. Germline V gene data show CDR1 as MGHRA and CDR2 as YSYEKL. The CDR3 has 14 amino acids. The CDR3 region has the DNA TGCGCCAGCAGCCAAGTCAGAAGAGATTACGAGCAGTACTTC. This codes for CASSQVRRDYEQYF.

This chain joins TRBV28 and TRBJ2-7, with 11 bases fitting TRBD2. The CDR3 is 17 residues long. The germline V gene encodes CDR1 MDHEN and CDR2 SYDVKM. This chain's CDR3 is CAIETGTKLAGDYEQYF. CDR3 nucleotides: TGTGCTATAGAGACAGGTACCAAACTAGCGGGAGATTACGAGCAGTACTTC.

J is TRBJ2-5 and V is TRBV6-6; D is ambiguous. Trimming left V 1 base short and J 3 bases short, with 12 bases between. The CDR3 has 15 residues. CDR1 is MNHNY, CDR2 SVGAGI, per germline (reference sequence). The CDR3 DNA sequence: TGTGCCAGCAGTTACTATCTTGCGGATGAAGAGACCCAGTACTTC. It specifies CASSYYLADEETQYF.

The genes are TRBV27 and TRBJ2-7; 8 bases agree with TRBD1. The CDR3 runs to 14 residues. After removal of 0 bases from V and 6 bases from J, the junction contained 4 bases not matched to a gene. In germline, CDR1 is MNHEY, CDR2 SMNVEV (reference sequence). This chain's CDR3 is CASSLSVRGREQYF. In DNA, the CDR3 is TGTGCCAGCAGTTTATCAGTCAGGGGGCGCGAGCAGTACTTC.

The chain uses TRBV5-8 and TRBJ2-7; D remains unclear. The germline V gene has CDR1 SGHTS and CDR2 YDEGEE. CDR3 length: 13 residues. The V and J ends lost 5 bases and 0 bases respectively, with 9 bases between them. The CDR3 here is CASSTGPSYEQYF. CDR3 nucleotides: TGTGCCAGCAGTACCGGGCCCTCCTACGAGCAGTACTTC.